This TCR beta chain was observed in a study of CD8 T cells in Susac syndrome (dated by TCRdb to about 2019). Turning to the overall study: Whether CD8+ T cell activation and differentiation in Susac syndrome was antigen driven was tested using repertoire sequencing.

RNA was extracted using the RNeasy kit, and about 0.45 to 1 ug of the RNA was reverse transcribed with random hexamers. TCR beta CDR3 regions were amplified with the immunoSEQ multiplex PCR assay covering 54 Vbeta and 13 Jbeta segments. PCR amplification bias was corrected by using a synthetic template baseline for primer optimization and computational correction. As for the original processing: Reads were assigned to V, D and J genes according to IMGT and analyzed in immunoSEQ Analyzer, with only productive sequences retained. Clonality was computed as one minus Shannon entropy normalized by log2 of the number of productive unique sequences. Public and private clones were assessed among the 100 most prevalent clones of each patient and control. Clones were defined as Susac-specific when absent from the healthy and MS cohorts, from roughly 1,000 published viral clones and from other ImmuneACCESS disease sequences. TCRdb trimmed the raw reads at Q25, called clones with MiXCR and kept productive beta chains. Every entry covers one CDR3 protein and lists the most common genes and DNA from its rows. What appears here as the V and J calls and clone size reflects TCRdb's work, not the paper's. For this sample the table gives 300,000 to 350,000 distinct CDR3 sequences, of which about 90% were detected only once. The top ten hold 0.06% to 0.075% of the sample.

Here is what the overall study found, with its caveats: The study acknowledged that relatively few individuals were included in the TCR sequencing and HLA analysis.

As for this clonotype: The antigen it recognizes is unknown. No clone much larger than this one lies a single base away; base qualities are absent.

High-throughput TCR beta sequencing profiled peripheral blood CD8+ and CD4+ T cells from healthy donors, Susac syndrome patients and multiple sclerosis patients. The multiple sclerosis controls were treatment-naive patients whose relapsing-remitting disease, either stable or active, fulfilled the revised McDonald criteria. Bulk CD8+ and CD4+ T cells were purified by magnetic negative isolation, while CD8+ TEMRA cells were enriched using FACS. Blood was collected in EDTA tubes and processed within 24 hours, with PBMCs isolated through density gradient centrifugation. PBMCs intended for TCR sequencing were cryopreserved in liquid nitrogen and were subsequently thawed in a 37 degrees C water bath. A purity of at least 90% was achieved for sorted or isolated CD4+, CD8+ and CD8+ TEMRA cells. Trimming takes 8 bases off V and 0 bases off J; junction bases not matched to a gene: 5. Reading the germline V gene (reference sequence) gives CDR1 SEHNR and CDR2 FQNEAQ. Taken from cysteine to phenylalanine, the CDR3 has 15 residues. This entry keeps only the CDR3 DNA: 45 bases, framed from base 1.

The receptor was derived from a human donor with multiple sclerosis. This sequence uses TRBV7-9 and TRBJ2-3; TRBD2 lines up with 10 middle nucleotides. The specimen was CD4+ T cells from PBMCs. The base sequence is TGTGCCAGCCCGGCTAGCGGGAGAAGCACAGATACGCAGTATTTT. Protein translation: CASPASGRSTDTQYF.